These T cell receptor beta chains were read from a single sample in a study of spatial heterogeneity in lung cancer. One entry per CDR3 protein results from TCRdb running MiXCR on the 5' RACE reads. The table shows 20,000 to 25,000 distinct CDR3 sequences, with about 6% occurring only once. The sequencing used lung tumor tissue, collected at surgery. These receptors were obtained from a male donor with early-stage non-small cell lung cancer. Each CDR3 is given with its conserved first and last residue. A D gene is named only where the DNA matches it firmly. Clone size, where shown, is once, few, many, or a class for clones that have expanded.

J gene: TRBJ2-5
V gene: TRBV7-2
clone size: many
D gene: -
CDR3 protein: CASSSRGTPLETQYF
CDR3 DNA: TGTGCCAGCAGCTCGCGAGGGACCCCTTTGGAGACCCAGTACTTC

J gene: TRBJ2-7
V gene: TRBV28
clone size: many
D gene: TRBD1
CDR3 protein: CASSTLQGATYEQYF
CDR3 DNA: TGTGCCAGCAGTACTCTCCAGGGGGCCACCTACGAGCAGTACTTC

J gene: TRBJ2-6
V gene: TRBV20-1
clone size: many
D gene: -
CDR3 protein: CSARGGDLSGANVLTF
CDR3 DNA: TGCAGTGCCCGCGGCGGGGACCTCTCTGGGGCCAACGTCCTGACTTTC

J gene: TRBJ2-1
V gene: TRBV29-1
clone size: many
D gene: -
CDR3 protein: CSVTRDTNYNEQFF
CDR3 DNA: TGCAGCGTTACTCGGGACACTAATTACAATGAGCAGTTCTTC

J gene: TRBJ2-3
V gene: TRBV28
clone size: few
D gene: TRBD1
CDR3 protein: CASSPPGQGETDTQYF
CDR3 DNA: TGTGCCAGCAGTCCTCCGGGACAGGGTGAGACAGATACGCAGTATTTT

J gene: TRBJ2-2
V gene: TRBV20-1
clone size: -
D gene: -
CDR3 protein: CSASARRGTGELFF
CDR3 DNA: TGCAGTGCTAGCGCCCGGCGGGGCACCGGGGAGCTGTTTTTT

J gene: TRBJ1-1
V gene: TRBV4-2
clone size: many
D gene: TRBD1
CDR3 protein: CASSQGGQGVSAFF
CDR3 DNA: TGTGCCAGCAGCCAAGGGGGACAGGGGGTTTCAGCTTTCTTT

J gene: TRBJ1-3
V gene: TRBV5-5
clone size: many
D gene: -
CDR3 protein: CASSSYGSGNTIYF
CDR3 DNA: TGTGCCAGCAGCTCCTACGGCTCTGGAAACACCATATATTTT

J gene: TRBJ2-1
V gene: TRBV4-3
clone size: few
D gene: TRBD2
CDR3 protein: CASSHLWGGNNEQFF
CDR3 DNA: TGCGCCAGCAGCCACCTCTGGGGGGGGAACAATGAGCAGTTCTTC

J gene: TRBJ2-1
V gene: TRBV11-2
clone size: -
D gene: -
CDR3 protein: CASSRGTSSYNEQFF
CDR3 DNA: TGTGCCAGCAGTAGAGGGACTTCCTCCTACAATGAGCAGTTCTTC

J gene: TRBJ2-5
V gene: TRBV20-1
clone size: many
D gene: TRBD2
CDR3 protein: CSARDLAGAQETQYF
CDR3 DNA: TGCAGTGCTAGAGATCTAGCGGGGGCTCAAGAGACCCAGTACTTC

J gene: TRBJ2-2
V gene: TRBV29-1
clone size: many
D gene: -
CDR3 protein: CSVRTRVQAGELFF
CDR3 DNA: TGCAGCGTCCGAACGAGGGTACAGGCCGGGGAGCTGTTTTTT

J gene: TRBJ2-2
V gene: TRBV7-3
clone size: few
D gene: -
CDR3 protein: CASSLVENTGELFF
CDR3 DNA: TGTGCCAGCAGCTTAGTGGAGAACACCGGGGAGCTGTTTTTT

J gene: TRBJ1-4
V gene: TRBV7-9
clone size: many
D gene: -
CDR3 protein: CASSFGRVTNEKLFF
CDR3 DNA: TGTGCCAGCAGCTTCGGGAGGGTTACTAATGAAAAACTGTTTTTT

J gene: TRBJ1-2
V gene: TRBV4-2
clone size: -
D gene: TRBD1
CDR3 protein: CASSQEQGRRGYTF
CDR3 DNA: TGTGCCAGCAGCCAGGAACAGGGGAGACGAGGCTACACCTTC

J gene: TRBJ1-4
V gene: TRBV15
clone size: many
D gene: -
CDR3 protein: CATSRELGPRPGDEKLFF
CDR3 DNA: TGTGCCACCAGCAGAGAATTGGGGCCAAGGCCCGGGGATGAAAAACTGTTTTTT

J gene: TRBJ2-3
V gene: TRBV12-3/TRBV12-4
clone size: many
D gene: -
CDR3 protein: CASDGTSDTQYF
CDR3 DNA: TGTGCCAGCGACGGGACGTCGGATACGCAGTATTTT

J gene: TRBJ2-2
V gene: TRBV6-1
clone size: medium-sized
D gene: TRBD1
CDR3 protein: CASRSGTGDTGELFF
CDR3 DNA: TGTGCCAGCAGATCCGGGACAGGGGACACCGGGGAGCTGTTTTTT

J gene: TRBJ2-1
V gene: TRBV7-9
clone size: many
D gene: -
CDR3 protein: CALSRNEQFF
CDR3 DNA: TGTGCCCTCTCCCGCAATGAGCAGTTCTTC

J gene: TRBJ1-1
V gene: TRBV18
clone size: many
D gene: -
CDR3 protein: CASSPLLAGGQNTEAFF
CDR3 DNA: TGTGCCAGCTCACCTCTCCTGGCGGGGGGCCAGAACACTGAAGCTTTCTTT

J gene: TRBJ2-7
V gene: TRBV7-2
clone size: few
D gene: -
CDR3 protein: CASSSVYNEQYF
CDR3 DNA: TGTGCCAGCAGCTCCGTCTATAACGAGCAGTACTTC

J gene: TRBJ2-3
V gene: TRBV12-3/TRBV12-4
clone size: many
D gene: -
CDR3 protein: CASRRGKADTDTQYF
CDR3 DNA: TGTGCCAGCCGCAGAGGGAAAGCTGACACAGATACGCAGTATTTT

J gene: TRBJ2-7
V gene: TRBV15
clone size: few
D gene: TRBD2
CDR3 protein: CATSRKAGGPARVTYEQYF
CDR3 DNA: TGTGCCACCAGCAGAAAAGCGGGGGGCCCCGCCCGGGTTACCTACGAGCAGTACTTC

J gene: TRBJ2-1
V gene: TRBV5-1
clone size: many
D gene: -
CDR3 protein: CASSPGPYNEQFF
CDR3 DNA: TGCGCCAGCAGCCCTGGACCCTACAATGAGCAGTTCTTC

J gene: TRBJ1-4
V gene: TRBV20-1
clone size: many
D gene: -
CDR3 protein: CSARRMGQIGKLFF
CDR3 DNA: TGCAGTGCTAGGAGAATGGGGCAGATTGGAAAACTGTTTTTT

J gene: TRBJ2-5
V gene: TRBV18
clone size: many
D gene: -
CDR3 protein: CASSPGGEETQYF
CDR3 DNA: TGTGCCAGCTCACCGGGCGGAGAAGAGACCCAGTACTTC

J gene: TRBJ1-2
V gene: TRBV4-1
clone size: many
D gene: -
CDR3 protein: CASSQELRDNYGYTF
CDR3 DNA: TGCGCCAGCAGCCAAGAACTCAGGGATAACTATGGCTACACCTTC

J gene: TRBJ2-2
V gene: TRBV12-3/TRBV12-4
clone size: many
D gene: -
CDR3 protein: CASSPQGGGVAGELFF
CDR3 DNA: TGTGCCAGCAGTCCCCAGGGGGGGGGCGTAGCCGGGGAGCTGTTTTTT

J gene: TRBJ2-3
V gene: TRBV5-1
clone size: many
D gene: TRBD1
CDR3 protein: CASIDRGDTQYF
CDR3 DNA: TGCGCCAGCATCGACAGGGGCGATACGCAGTATTTT

J gene: TRBJ2-7
V gene: TRBV3-1
clone size: many
D gene: -
CDR3 protein: CASSQGVIAYEQYF
CDR3 DNA: TGTGCCAGCAGCCAAGGCGTAATAGCCTACGAGCAGTACTTC

J gene: TRBJ2-2
V gene: TRBV5-4
clone size: medium-sized
D gene: TRBD1
CDR3 protein: CASSPGGTGGPGELFF
CDR3 DNA: TGTGCCAGCAGCCCGGGGGGGACAGGGGGCCCCGGGGAGCTGTTTTTT

J gene: TRBJ2-6
V gene: TRBV24-1
clone size: many
D gene: TRBD1
CDR3 protein: CATSGGQGRSGANVLTF
CDR3 DNA: TGTGCCACCAGTGGGGGACAGGGCCGCTCTGGGGCCAACGTCCTGACTTTC

J gene: TRBJ2-2
V gene: TRBV14
clone size: -
D gene: TRBD2
CDR3 protein: CASSQEFLAGVTGELFF
CDR3 DNA: TGTGCCAGCAGCCAAGAATTCCTAGCGGGAGTCACCGGGGAGCTGTTTTTT

J gene: TRBJ1-4
V gene: TRBV4-2
clone size: -
D gene: -
CDR3 protein: CASSQEMGWEKLFF
CDR3 DNA: TGTGCCAGCAGCCAAGAGATGGGGTGGGAAAAACTGTTTTTT

J gene: TRBJ2-5
V gene: TRBV6-6
clone size: many
D gene: TRBD2
CDR3 protein: CASKRLAGSGETQYF
CDR3 DNA: TGTGCCAGCAAAAGATTAGCGGGGTCGGGTGAGACCCAGTACTTC

J gene: TRBJ2-5
V gene: TRBV7-2
clone size: many
D gene: -
CDR3 protein: CASSLEGGAGETQYF
CDR3 DNA: TGTGCCAGCAGCTTAGAAGGGGGGGCCGGGGAGACCCAGTACTTC

J gene: TRBJ2-1
V gene: TRBV10-3
clone size: many
D gene: -
CDR3 protein: CAISSALEDEQFF
CDR3 DNA: TGTGCCATCAGCAGTGCCCTAGAGGATGAGCAGTTCTTC

J gene: TRBJ1-2
V gene: TRBV14
clone size: many
D gene: -
CDR3 protein: CASSLDPNYGYTF
CDR3 DNA: TGTGCCAGCAGCCTGGATCCTAACTATGGCTACACCTTC

J gene: TRBJ1-5
V gene: TRBV20-1
clone size: many
D gene: -
CDR3 protein: CSARGGRNDQPQHF
CDR3 DNA: TGCAGTGCTAGAGGGGGCAGGAATGATCAGCCCCAGCATTTT